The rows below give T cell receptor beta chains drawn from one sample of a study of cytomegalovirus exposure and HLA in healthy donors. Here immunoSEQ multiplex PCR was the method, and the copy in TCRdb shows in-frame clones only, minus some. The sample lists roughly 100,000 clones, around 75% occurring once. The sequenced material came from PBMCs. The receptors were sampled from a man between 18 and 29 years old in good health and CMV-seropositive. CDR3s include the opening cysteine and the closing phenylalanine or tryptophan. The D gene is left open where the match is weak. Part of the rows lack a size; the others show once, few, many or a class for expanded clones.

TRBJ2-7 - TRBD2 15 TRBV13 CASSPGTSGVYEQYF TGTGCCAGCAGCCCAGGGACTAGCGGGGTGTACGAGCAGTACTTC
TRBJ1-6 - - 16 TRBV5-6 CASSLDPSSYNSPLHF TGTGCCAGCAGCTTGGATCCGAGCTCCTATAATTCACCCCTCCACTTT
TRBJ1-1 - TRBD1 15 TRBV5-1 CASSSKGTVNTEAFF TGCGCCAGCAGCTCCAAAGGGACAGTGAACACTGAAGCTTTCTTT
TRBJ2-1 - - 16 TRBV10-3 CAISGPENGDYNEQFF TGTGCCATCAGTGGACCCGAAAACGGGGACTACAATGAGCAGTTCTTC
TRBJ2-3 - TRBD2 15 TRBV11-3 CASSSGGGAVDTQYF TGTGCCAGCAGCTCCGGCGGGGGGGCAGTAGATACGCAGTATTTT
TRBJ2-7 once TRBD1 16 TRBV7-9 CASSTYLTGGTYEQYF TGTGCCAGTAGCACCTATTTGACAGGGGGCACCTACGAGCAGTACTTC
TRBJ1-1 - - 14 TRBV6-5 CASSYLQGGTEAFF TGTGCCAGCAGTTACTTGCAGGGAGGCACTGAAGCTTTCTTT
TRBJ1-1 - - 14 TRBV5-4 CASSLSGRGTEAFF TGTGCCAGCAGCTTGTCAGGGAGGGGTACTGAAGCTTTCTTT
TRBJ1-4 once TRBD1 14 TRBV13 CASSSRGINEKLFF TGTGCCAGCAGCTCCAGGGGGATTAATGAAAAACTGTTTTTT
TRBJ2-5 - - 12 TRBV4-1 CASSQDIQTQYF TGCGCCAGCAGCCAAGATATTCAGACCCAGTACTTC
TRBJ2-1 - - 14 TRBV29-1 CSVIYRGSYNEQFF TGCAGCGTTATTTATAGGGGGTCCTACAATGAGCAGTTCTTC
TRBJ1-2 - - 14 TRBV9 CASSSGGGDGGYTF TGTGCCAGCAGCTCCGGAGGAGGGGATGGTGGCTACACCTTC
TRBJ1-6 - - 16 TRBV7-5 CVRSSGRGAGNSPLHF TGTGTCAGAAGCTCGGGCAGGGGGGCCGGGAATTCACCCCTCCACTTT
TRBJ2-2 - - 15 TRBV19 CASSTPGFHTGELFF TGTGCCAGTAGTACCCCAGGGTTTCATACCGGGGAGCTGTTTTTT
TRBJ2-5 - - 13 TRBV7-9 CASRGTGLETQYF TGTGCCAGCAGAGGAACAGGGTTAGAGACCCAGTACTTC
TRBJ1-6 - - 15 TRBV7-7 CASSLYGPGDSPLHF TGTGCCAGCAGCTTGTACGGACCCGGGGATTCACCCCTCCACTTT
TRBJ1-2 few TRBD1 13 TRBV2 CASSSRGLSGYTF TGTGCCAGCAGTTCCAGGGGGCTCTCTGGCTACACCTTC
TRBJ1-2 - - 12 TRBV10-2 CASSETGLGYTF TGCGCCAGCAGTGAGACAGGGTTGGGGTACACCTTC
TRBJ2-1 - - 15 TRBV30 CAWTRNPDSYNEQFF TGTGCCTGGACCCGGAACCCCGACAGTTACAATGAGCAGTTCTTC
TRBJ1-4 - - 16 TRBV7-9 CASSLAGGGTNEKLFF TGTGCCAGCAGCTTAGCTGGCGGGGGAACTAATGAAAAACTGTTTTTT
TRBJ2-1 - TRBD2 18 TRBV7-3 CASSPSGTSGGPANEQFF TGTGCCAGCAGCCCCTCCGGGACTAGCGGGGGGCCTGCCAATGAGCAGTTCTTC
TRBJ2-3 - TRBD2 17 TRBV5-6 CASSFLAGGISTDTQYF TGTGCCAGCAGCTTTCTAGCGGGGGGGATAAGCACAGATACGCAGTATTTT
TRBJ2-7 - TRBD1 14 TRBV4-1 CASSRGDRGYEQYF TGCGCCAGCAGCCGAGGGGACAGGGGGTACGAGCAGTACTTC
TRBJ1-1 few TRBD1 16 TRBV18 CATHGKGQEGGTEAFF TGTGCCACCCATGGAAAAGGACAGGAAGGAGGCACTGAAGCTTTCTTT
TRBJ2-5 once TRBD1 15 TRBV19 CASSTGTGSLETQYF TGTGCCAGTAGTACCGGGACAGGGTCTCTAGAGACCCAGTACTTC
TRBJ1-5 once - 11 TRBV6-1 CASLGQRTQHF TGTGCCAGCCTCGGTCAGAGGACCCAGCATTTT
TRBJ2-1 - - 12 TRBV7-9 CSSSQGGLWNVF TGTTCCAGCAGCCAGGGGGGACTTTGGAATGTCTTC
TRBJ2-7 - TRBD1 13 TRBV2 CASSGDRVREQYF TGTGCCAGCAGCGGGGACAGGGTCCGCGAGCAGTACTTC
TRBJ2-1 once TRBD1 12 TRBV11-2 CASSLGGGEQFF TGTGCCAGCAGCTTAGGAGGGGGCGAGCAGTTCTTC
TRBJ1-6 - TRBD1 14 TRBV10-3 CAIRGTGYNSPLHF TGTGCCATTCGGGGGACAGGGTATAATTCACCCCTCCACTTT
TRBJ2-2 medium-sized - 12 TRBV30 CAWSGEQGHLFF TGTGCCTGGAGTGGCGAACAGGGTCATCTGTTTTTT
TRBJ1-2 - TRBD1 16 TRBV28 CASSYGTGAPIGGYTF TGTGCCAGCAGTTACGGGACAGGGGCTCCAATCGGCGGCTACACCTTC
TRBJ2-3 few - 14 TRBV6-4 CASSDGTSTDTQYF TGTGCCAGCAGTGACGGGACTAGCACAGATACGCAGTATTTT
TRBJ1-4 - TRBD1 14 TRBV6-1 CASSERQGWGKLFF TGTGCCAGCAGTGAAAGACAGGGTTGGGGAAAACTGTTTTTT
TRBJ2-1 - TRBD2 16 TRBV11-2 CASSLGRGGSQGEQFF TGTGCCAGCAGCTTAGGACGCGGGGGATCCCAGGGCGAGCAGTTCTTC